This T cell receptor beta chain was documented in a study of blood T cell repertoires in COVID-19. Cohort 3 donors were reported recovered after two negative PCRs, clearance, or symptom resolution. Data came from immunoSEQ multiplex PCR; TCRdb stores just in-frame clones and leaves some out. The sample yields more than 150,000 clones, roughly 80% seen once. Germline assignment: CDR1 SGHRS and CDR2 YFSETQ. V dropped 7 bases and J dropped 4; count of bases not matched to a gene: 6. This CDR3 comprises 13 residues. Sequenced sample: PBMCs or T cells enriched from blood (not recorded which). The V and J genes are TRBV5-1 and TRBJ1-1; 8 nucleotides line up with TRBD1. The TCR comes from a man aged 35 to 55 who had recovered from COVID-19. The CDR3 DNA reads as TGCGCCAGCGGTGGACAGGGAATCACTGAAGCTTTCTTT. It encodes CASGGQGITEAFF. The full variable domain, completed using reference TRBV5-1 and TRBJ1-1, is KAGVTQTPRYLIKTRGQQVTLSCSPISGHRSVSWYQQTPGQGLQFLFEYFSETQRNKGNFPGRFSGRQFSNSRSEMNVSTLELGDSALYLCASGGQGITEAFFGQGTRLTVV.